A single T cell receptor (beta chain) is shown here with its context. Its antigen remains unidentified. The data belong to a study of cytomegalovirus exposure and HLA in healthy donors. Overall study results and limits: In a later analysis, DRB1 alleles had the most associated TCRs; HLA-C alleles the fewest. Available immune exposure information covered CMV serostatus only.

The J segment lost 11 bases and the V segment lost 7 bases, leaving 16 bases of the junction unmatched. The germline V gene has CDR1 MDHEN and CDR2 SYDVKM. The CDR3 consists of 15 residues. The PCR made use of 60 Vbeta and 13 Jbeta primers. Original data processing: A later analysis tallied some 80 million unique TCR beta chains, some 12 million of them shared. Assay: immunoSEQ multiplex PCR; the TCRdb copy retains only in-frame clones and omits some. That table is the source of V, J and clone size, and D and trimming were worked out from the DNA. Counted here are over 150,000 clones, around 77% occurring once; the ten biggest clones make up under 1.5%.

This receptor was obtained from a man aged 55 to 70 in good health and CMV-seronegative. The specimen sequenced was PBMCs. This chain connects TRBV28 to TRBJ2-3; 9 nucleotides agree with TRBD1. This CDR3 is CASTQGNRGPSMQYF. DNA of the CDR3: TGTGCCAGCACCCAAGGTAACAGGGGGCCCTCTATGCAGTATTTT.